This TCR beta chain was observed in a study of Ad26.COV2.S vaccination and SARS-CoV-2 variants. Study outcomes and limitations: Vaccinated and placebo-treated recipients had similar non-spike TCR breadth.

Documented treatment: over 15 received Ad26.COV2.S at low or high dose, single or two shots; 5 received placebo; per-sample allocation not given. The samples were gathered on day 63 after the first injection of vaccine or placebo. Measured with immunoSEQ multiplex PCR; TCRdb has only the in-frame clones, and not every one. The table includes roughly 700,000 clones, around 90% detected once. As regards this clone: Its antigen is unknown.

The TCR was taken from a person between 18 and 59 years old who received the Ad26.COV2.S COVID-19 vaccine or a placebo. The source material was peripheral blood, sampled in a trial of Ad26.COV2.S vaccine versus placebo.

CDR3 in amino acids: CASSVAPSAGNTIYF. The CDR3 nucleotides are TGTGCCAGCAGCGTAGCCCCCTCCGCTGGAAACACCATATATTTT. The rearrangement links TRBV9 to TRBJ1-3; D call uncertain. V was pared by 0 bases and J by 2 bases, with 9 bases between. The CDR3 runs 15 residues. Germline V lookup: CDR1 SGDLS, CDR2 YYNGEE. The whole variable domain, remainder taken from reference TRBV9 and TRBJ1-3, is DSGVTQTPKHLITATGQRVTLRCSPRSGDLSVYWYQQSLDQGLQFLIQYYNGEERAKGNILERFSAQQFPDLHSELNLSSLELGDSALYFCASSVAPSAGNTIYFGEGSWLTVV.